This T cell receptor beta chain came from a study of cytomegalovirus exposure and HLA in healthy donors. The PCR ran on 60 Vbeta and 13 Jbeta primers. Profiled with immunoSEQ multiplex PCR; TCRdb holds only in-frame clones, not every one. The repertoire consists of about 190,000 clones, with around 83% occurring once and the leading ten covering approximately 1.7%. The CDR3 consists of 15 residues. Trimming took off 3 bases at V and 0 bases at J, with 9 bases between the two ends. Germline V CDR1 and CDR2: SGHRS, YFSETQ. This sequence was found in a man aged 40-50 years in good health and CMV-seropositive. V and J are TRBV5-1 and TRBJ2-2; D may be TRBD2 (6 bases). The sample taken for sequencing was PBMCs. CDR3 bases: TGCGCCAGCAGCTATAGCGGATCGAACACCGGGGAGCTGTTTTTT. Translating it yields CASSYSGSNTGELFF.